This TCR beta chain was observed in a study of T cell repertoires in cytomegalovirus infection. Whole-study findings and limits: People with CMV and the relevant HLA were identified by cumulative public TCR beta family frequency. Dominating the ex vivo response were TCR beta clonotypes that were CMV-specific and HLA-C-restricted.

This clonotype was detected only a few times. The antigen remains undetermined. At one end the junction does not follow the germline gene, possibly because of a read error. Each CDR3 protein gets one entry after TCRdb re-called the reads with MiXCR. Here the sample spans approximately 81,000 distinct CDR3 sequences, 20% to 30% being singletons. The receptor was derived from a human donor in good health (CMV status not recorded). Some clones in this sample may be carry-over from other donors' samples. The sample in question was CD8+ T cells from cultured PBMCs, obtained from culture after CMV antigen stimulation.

CDR3 sequence (DNA): TGTGCCAGCAGTGACATAGCGGATAACTACGAGCAGTACTTT. This codes for CASSDIADNYEQYF. The chain carries TRBV6-2 or TRBV6-3 and TRBJ2-7, with TRBD2 as a possible D gene (6 bases). The CDR3 spans 14 residues. CDR1 is MNHEY, CDR2 SVGEGT, per germline.